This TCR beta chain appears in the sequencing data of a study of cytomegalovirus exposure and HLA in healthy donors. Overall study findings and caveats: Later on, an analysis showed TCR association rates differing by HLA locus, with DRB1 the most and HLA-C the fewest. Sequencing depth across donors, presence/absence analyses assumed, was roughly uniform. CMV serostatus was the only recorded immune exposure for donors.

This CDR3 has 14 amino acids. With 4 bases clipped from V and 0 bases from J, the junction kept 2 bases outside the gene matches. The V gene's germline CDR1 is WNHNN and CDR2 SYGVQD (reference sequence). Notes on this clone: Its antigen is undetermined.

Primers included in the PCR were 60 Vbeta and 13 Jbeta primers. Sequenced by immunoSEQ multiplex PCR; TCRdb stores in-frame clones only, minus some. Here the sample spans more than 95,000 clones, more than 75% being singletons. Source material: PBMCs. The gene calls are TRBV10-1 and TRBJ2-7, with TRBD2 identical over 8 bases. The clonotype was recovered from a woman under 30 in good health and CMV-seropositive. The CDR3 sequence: CASSVSGSSYEQYF. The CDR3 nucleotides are TGCGCCAGCAGTGTCAGCGGGAGCTCCTACGAGCAGTACTTC.